The following is a TCR beta chain sequence with its context. Its specificity is unknown. This sample is drawn from a study of T cell responses to AZD1222 COVID-19 vaccine. Trimming shortened V by 6 bases and J by 1 base, and 12 bases separated the two germline ends. This CDR3 is built from 15 residues. Germline assignment: CDR1 MNHEY and CDR2 SVGEGT. Data came from immunoSEQ multiplex PCR; TCRdb stores just in-frame clones and leaves some out. Of under 200,000 clones detected, approximately 91% appear once; the ten largest clones hold approximately 5.7%. Broader study findings: Spike regions recognized by vaccine-associated CD4 TCRs spanned the protein, led by 160-218 and 743-854. Compared with day 0, the breadth and depth of the Spike-specific TCR repertoire rose significantly after two doses of AZD1222.

The sequence came from an adult in good health. The material sequenced was peripheral blood, taken on day 0 of AZD1222 vaccination. The chain couples TRBV6-2 or TRBV6-3 to TRBJ2-2; D remains ambiguous. CDR3 amino acids: CASSLTTGNTGELFF. CDR3 bases: TGTGCCAGCAGCTTAACAACGGGGAACACCGGGGAGCTGTTTTTT.